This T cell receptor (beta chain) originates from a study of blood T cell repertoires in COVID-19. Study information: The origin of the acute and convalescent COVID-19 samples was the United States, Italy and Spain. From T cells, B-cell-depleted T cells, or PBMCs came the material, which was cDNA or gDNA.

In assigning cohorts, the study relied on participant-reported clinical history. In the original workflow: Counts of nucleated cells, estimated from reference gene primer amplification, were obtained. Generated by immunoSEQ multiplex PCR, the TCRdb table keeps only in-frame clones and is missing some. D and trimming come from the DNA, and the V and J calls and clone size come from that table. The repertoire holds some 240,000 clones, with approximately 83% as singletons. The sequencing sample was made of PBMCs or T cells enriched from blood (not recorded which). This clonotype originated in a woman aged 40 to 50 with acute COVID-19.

The CDR3 loop reads CASSFEQGGEQYF. The CDR3 DNA reads TGTGCCAGCAGTTTCGAACAGGGGGGCGAGCAGTACTTC. V is TRBV12-3 or TRBV12-4 and J is TRBJ2-7; 8 bases agree with TRBD1. The junction had 4 bases not matched to a gene; V was cut back by 3 bases and J by 6 bases. The CDR3 is made up of 13 amino acids.